This T cell receptor (beta chain) emerged from a study of cytomegalovirus exposure and HLA in healthy donors. Study details: Membership in the Caucasian-associated ancestry cluster was found for about 84% of around 380 genotyped donors.

This CDR3 contains 14 residues. CDR1 is MNHEY, CDR2 SMNVEV, per germline (reference sequence). V gave up 5 bases and J gave up 5 bases; unmatched junction bases: 6. PCR primers comprised 60 Vbeta and 13 Jbeta primers. Assay: immunoSEQ multiplex PCR; the TCRdb copy retains only in-frame clones and omits some. The sample lists about 130,000 clones; 70% to 80% were seen once. Sequenced material: PBMCs. This sequence joins TRBV27 and TRBJ2-5, with TRBD1 matching 9 bases. The source is a female donor in good health and CMV-seronegative. CDR3 in DNA: TGTGCCAGCAGTCACAGGGGGCTTAGGGAGACCCAGTACTTC. As protein: CASSHRGLRETQYF.